This T cell receptor (beta chain) was sequenced during a study of spatial heterogeneity in lung cancer. Across the whole study: Alpha-chain sequences were consistently detected in smaller numbers than beta-chain sequences. Combinations of a unique TCR and a UMI were tallied in raw reads, and on average each appeared more than ten times.

This clonotype was counted at least ten times. Every molecule of TCR cDNA had its own unique molecular identifier. One entry per CDR3 protein results from TCRdb running MiXCR on the 5' RACE reads. The sample has under 25,000 distinct CDR3 sequences, approximately 6.6% seen once. V gave up 6 bases and J gave up 5 bases, with 18 bases separating them. The length of the CDR3 is 15 residues. The germline CDR1 and CDR2 sequences are MDHEN and SYDVKM. Time point reported: sample taken at primary tumor resection. From tumor, nontumor lung or frozen PBMC, whole RNA was taken unsorted for sequencing. 72 TRACERx patients with early, untreated non-small cell lung cancer donated samples.

The genes are TRBV28 and TRBJ2-3; a weak D match, TRBD2 (6 bases). The starting material was PBMCs, obtained at surgery. The sequence derives from a male donor with early-stage non-small cell lung cancer. The CDR3 is CASSPVGSGRDTQYF. In DNA form, the CDR3 reads TGTGCCAGCAGCCCTGTGGGTAGCGGTCGAGATACGCAGTATTTT.